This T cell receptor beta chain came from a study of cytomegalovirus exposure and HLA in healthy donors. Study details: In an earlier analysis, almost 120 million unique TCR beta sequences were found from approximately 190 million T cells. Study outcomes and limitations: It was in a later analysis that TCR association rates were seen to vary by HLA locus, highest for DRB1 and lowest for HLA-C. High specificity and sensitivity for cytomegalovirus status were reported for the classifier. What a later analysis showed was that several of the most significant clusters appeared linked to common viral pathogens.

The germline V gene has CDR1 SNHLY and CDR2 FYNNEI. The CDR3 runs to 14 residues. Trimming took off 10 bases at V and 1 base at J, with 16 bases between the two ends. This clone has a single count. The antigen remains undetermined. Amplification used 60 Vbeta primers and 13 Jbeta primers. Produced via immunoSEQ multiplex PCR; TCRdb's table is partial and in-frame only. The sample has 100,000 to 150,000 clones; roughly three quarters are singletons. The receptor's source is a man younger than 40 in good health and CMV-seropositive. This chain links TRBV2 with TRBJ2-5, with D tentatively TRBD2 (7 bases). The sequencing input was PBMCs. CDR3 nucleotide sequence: TGTGCCACCTCGGGGGGCTTTTCCCAAGAGACCCAGTACTTC. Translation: CATSGGFSQETQYF.